These 3 T cell receptor beta chains came from one sample sequenced in a study of control samples from healthy donors and cancer patients. Profiling relied on immunoSEQ multiplex PCR, and the TCRdb table lists in-frame clones only, not all of them. The sample lists 140,000 or so clones; over 90% were seen once. Sample: PBMCs. These receptors came from a man in his sixties with colorectal cancer.

The chain is built from TRBV4-1 and TRBJ2-1; possibly TRBD1 or TRBD2 for D (5 bases each). The V gene lost 4 bases and the J gene lost 4 bases, with 11 bases spanning the gap. The CDR3 covers 14 residues. Germline V gene data show CDR1 as MGHRA and CDR2 as YSYEKL. The CDR3 nucleotides are TGCGCCAGCAGCCCCTTTGGGGGTTACAATGAGCAGTTCTTC. It specifies CASSPFGGYNEQFF.

The chain has TRBV27 and TRBJ1-2; 11 positions agree with TRBD1. This CDR3 is built from 15 residues. Trimming took 6 bases from V and 8 from J; bases not matched to a gene: 11. The germline gives CDR1 MNHEY, CDR2 SMNVEV (reference sequence). The CDR3 DNA reads TGTGCCAGCAGCTCCCCGGACAGGGGGCTGGAAGGCTACACCTTC. This translates into CASSSPDRGLEGYTF.

The rearrangement uses TRBV13 and TRBJ1-2, with unresolved D. The CDR3 totals 16 residues. Trimming stripped 1 base from V and 7 bases from J, with 19 bases between. CDR1 and CDR2 (germline): PRHDT, FYEKMQ (reference sequence). The CDR3 bases are TGTGCCAGCAGCTTAGTGAGCGGCTCCAGGATTGGTGGCTACACCTTC. This sequence encodes CASSLVSGSRIGGYTF.